This TCR beta chain originates from a study of early stage breast cancer tumors. TCRdb's copy holds only in-frame clones and misses some; the assay was immunoSEQ multiplex PCR. The table records some 29,000 clones, about four fifths of them present only once. V lost 4 bases, J lost 8 bases, and 7 bases stayed unmatched. The CDR3 spans 15 residues. Germline CDR1 and CDR2: MNHEY and SMNVEV (reference sequence). The sample consisted of blood. The gene calls are TRBV27 and TRBJ2-1, with 11 bases identical to TRBD1. The origin of this receptor is a person aged 45 to 60 with breast cancer. The CDR3 is CASSSRDRGVYEQFF. DNA of the CDR3: TGTGCCAGCAGTTCCCGGGACAGGGGGGTTTATGAGCAGTTCTTC.